This T cell receptor beta chain was sequenced in a study of T cell repertoires in cytomegalovirus infection. Overall study context: Epitope selection comprised recently identified HLA-C-restricted CMV epitopes and well-studied HLA-B-restricted CMV epitopes. Signatures in public TCR beta sequences pointed to both CMV infection and matching HLA type.

TCRdb redid the calling of the reads with MiXCR, one entry per CDR3 protein. The table has fewer than 950,000 distinct CDR3 sequences, around a third seen once. Regarding this clonotype: What it recognizes is unknown.

The CDR3 covers 16 residues. With 0 bases removed from V and 0 bases from J, the gap between germline ends came to 14 bases. Germline lookup yields CDR1 SQVTM and CDR2 ANQGSEA. General observations from the study: The ex vivo response was dominated by HLA-C-restricted CMV-specific TCR beta clonotypes. There were carriers of CMV plus the relevant HLA, and cumulative public TCR beta family frequency identified them.

The chain has TRBV29-1 and TRBJ1-1; D is possibly TRBD1 (5 bases). This sequence originates from a human donor in good health (CMV status not recorded). Some clones in this sample may be carry-over from other donors' samples. Here the sequenced sample was cultured CD8+ T cells from PBMCs, taken from culture after CMV antigen stimulation. CDR3 bases: TGCAGCGTTGAAGACTGGGGGGGAGATATGAACACTGAAGCTTTCTTT. Translation: CSVEDWGGDMNTEAFF.